This entry features one TCR beta chain sequence. In the original processing: The authors estimated nucleated cell counts from reference gene primer amplification. Profiling relied on immunoSEQ multiplex PCR, and the TCRdb table lists in-frame clones only, not all of them. That table gives V, J and clone size, and the DNA gave D and trimming. The sample records approximately 88,000 clones, approximately 80% being singletons. The sample comes from a study of blood T cell repertoires in COVID-19. Turning to the study itself: COVID-19 samples collected from the United States, Italy and Spain covered acute and convalescent phases. The analysed material was cDNA or gDNA that came from T cells, B-cell-depleted T cells, or PBMCs.

V was shortened by 3 bases and J by 5 bases, with 3 bases between the two germline ends. The CDR3 length is 10 residues. Per germline, CDR1 DFQATT and CDR2 SNEGSKA (reference sequence). The rearrangement links TRBV20-1 to TRBJ2-3, with unresolved D. The TCR comes from a human donor in a cohort sampled during active COVID-19. Sequencing input: peripheral blood. This CDR3 is CSASGDTQYF. Here the CDR3 DNA reads TGCAGTGCTAGCGGAGATACGCAGTATTTT.